These 23 T cell receptor beta chains were sequenced from one sample in a study of cytomegalovirus exposure and HLA in healthy donors. 13 Jbeta primers and 60 Vbeta primers were used for the PCR. Generated by immunoSEQ multiplex PCR, the TCRdb table keeps only in-frame clones and is missing some. The profile covers some 100,000 clones, with about three quarters appearing a single time and about 14% taken by the ten largest. The material sequenced was PBMCs. The receptors stem from a woman aged 50 to 60 in good health and CMV-seropositive.

The chain employs TRBV28 and TRBJ2-7; unclear D gene. Germline-derived CDR1 and CDR2 are MDHEN and SYDVKM. V lost 1 base, J lost 7 bases, and 8 bases lay in between. This CDR3 is built from 12 residues. CDR3 coding DNA: TGTGCCAGCAGTTTATTCCCCCGTGAGCAGTACTTC. It codes for CASSLFPREQYF.

The chain couples TRBV6-5 to TRBJ1-3; no clear D. This CDR3 comprises 15 residues. Germline assignment: CDR1 MNHEY and CDR2 SVGAGI. The V end lost 1 base, the J end lost 0 bases, and 7 bases lay between the germline ends. CDR3 sequence: CASSYWPPSGNTIYF. CDR3 bases: TGTGCCAGCAGTTACTGGCCGCCCTCTGGAAACACCATATATTTT.

The chain couples TRBV6-5 to TRBJ1-3, with D unclear. Between the trimmed V and J ends, which lost 6 bases and 0 bases, there was a span of 6 bases. From germline, CDR1 is MNHEY and CDR2 SVGAGI. This CDR3 comprises 13 residues. DNA of the CDR3: TGTGCCAGCAGCCGGAGCTCTGGAAACACCATATATTTT. Its translation: CASSRSSGNTIYF.

The CDR3 nucleotides read TGTGCCAGCAGCTCAGGGCCCGGAAACACCATATATTTT. This gives the protein CASSSGPGNTIYF. The chain links TRBV5-4 to TRBJ1-3, with D tentatively TRBD1 (5 bases). V lost 3 bases and J lost 4, with 8 bases in between. In germline, CDR1 is SGHNT, CDR2 YYREEE (reference sequence). CDR3 length: 13 residues.

This chain uses TRBV4-1 with TRBJ2-1; 7 nucleotides align to TRBD1. J lost 1 base, V lost 5 bases, and 11 bases had no gene match. The CDR3 length is 17 residues. Germline values: CDR1 MGHRA, CDR2 YSYEKL. CDR3 residues: CASSYDPGTASYNEQFF. The DNA for the CDR3 is TGCGCCAGCAGCTACGACCCCGGGACAGCATCCTACAATGAGCAGTTCTTC.

The chain carries TRBV28 and TRBJ2-7; D is unresolved. This CDR3 spans 15 amino acids. Trimming removed 5 bases at V and 3 bases at J, with 17 bases between. CDR1 MDHEN and CDR2 SYDVKM come from the germline V gene. The CDR3 reads CASSPSSPNLYEQYF. As DNA, the CDR3 is TGTGCCAGCAGTCCCTCTAGTCCTAATCTCTACGAGCAGTACTTC. Complete variable domain (other parts from reference TRBV28 and TRBJ2-7): DVKVTQSSRYLVKRTGEKVFLECVQDMDHENMFWYRQDPGLGLRLIYFSYDVKMKEKGDIPEGYSVSREKKERFSLILESASTNQTSMYLCASSPSSPNLYEQYFGPGTRLTVT.

V gene TRBV19 combines with J gene TRBJ2-7, with TRBD1 matching over 8 bases. In germline, CDR1 is LNHDA, CDR2 SQIVND (reference sequence). CDR3 length equals 18 residues. With V trimmed by 1 base and J by 3 bases, 14 bases remained unmatched. The CDR3 nucleotides are TGTGCCAGTAGTATAGCCCGTCCCAGGGGGCCGGTCAACTACGAGCAGTACTTC. Translating gives CASSIARPRGPVNYEQYF.

The genes are TRBV9 and TRBJ1-2; 7 nucleotides align to TRBD1. This CDR3 spans 16 amino acids. Unmatched junction bases numbered 17, after V lost 4 bases and J lost 8 bases. Per the germline V gene, CDR1 is SGDLS and CDR2 is YYNGEE. CDR3 bases: TGTGCCAGCAGCCCCCAGGGGACAGCCGCCTACCACGGCTACACCTTC. As protein: CASSPQGTAAYHGYTF.

The rearrangement joins TRBV6-5 to TRBJ1-2, with unresolved D. CDR1 is MNHEY and CDR2 is SVGAGI in the germline V gene. With 0 bases removed from V and 2 bases from J, the gap between germline ends came to 7 bases. The CDR3 is 14 residues long. This CDR3 reads CASSYSTNNYGYTF. The CDR3 DNA follows: TGTGCCAGCAGTTACTCGACAAACAACTATGGCTACACCTTC.

The rearrangement uses TRBV11-1 and TRBJ1-6; D remains unclear. CDR1 SGHAT and CDR2 FQDESV come from the germline V gene (reference sequence). The CDR3 runs 13 residues. V shed 5 bases and J shed 7 bases, with 9 bases lying between them. In DNA, the CDR3 is TGTGCCAGCAGCGAGATTAGAAATTCACCCCTCCACTTT. Amino acids: CASSEIRNSPLHF. Drawing the rest from reference TRBV11-1 and TRBJ1-6, the complete variable domain is EAEVAQSPRYKITEKSQAVAFWCDPISGHATLYWYRQILGQGPELLVQFQDESVVDDSQLPKDRFSAERLKGVDSTLKIQPAELGDSAMYLCASSEIRNSPLHFGNGTRLTVT.

About this clone: One end of the junction fails to match germline, which may point to a read error. The sample has other DNA sequences that encode this CDR3 too. The chain has TRBV7-3 and TRBJ2-2; possibly TRBD2 for D (5 bases). This CDR3 comprises 13 residues. The germline V gene encodes CDR1 SGHTA and CDR2 FQGTGA. CDR3 in amino acids: CASSSTTTGELFF. The CDR3, as DNA: TGTGCCAGCAGCTCGACTACGACCGGGGAGCTGTTCTTT.

The rearrangement joins TRBV29-1 to TRBJ2-2, with 8 bases aligning to TRBD1. The V gene's germline CDR1 is SQVTM and CDR2 ANQGSEA. The CDR3 is 15 residues long. V shed 4 bases and J 5 bases; nucleotides not matched to a gene: 9. The CDR3 here is CSVGPGGFSTGELFF. The CDR3 bases are TGCAGCGTTGGTCCAGGGGGCTTTTCGACCGGGGAGCTGTTTTTT.

With respect to this clone: The germline gene is not matched at one end of the junction; a read error may be the cause. The sample holds other DNA sequences that translate to the same CDR3. The gene calls are TRBV5-1 and TRBJ2-7, with 11 bases lining up with TRBD2. The germline V gene encodes CDR1 SGHRS and CDR2 YFSETQ. The CDR3 covers 18 residues. The CDR3 loop is CASSSTSGRSLKPYEQYF. CDR3 DNA sequence: TGCGCCAGCAGCTCAACTAGCGGGAGAAGCCTAAAACCTTACGAGCAATACTTC.

The chain is built from TRBV10-3 and TRBJ2-3, with D tentatively TRBD1 (6 bases). V was trimmed by 0 bases and J by 5 bases, leaving 15 bases between them. Germline assignment: CDR1 ENHRY and CDR2 SYGVKD. CDR3 length: 16 residues. The CDR3 here is CAISESNGGSGDTQYF. The DNA of the CDR3 is TGTGCCATCAGTGAGTCGAATGGGGGCTCGGGAGATACGCAGTATTTT.

This clone came up a few times. The V and J genes are TRBV19 and TRBJ1-5, with 7 bases lining up with TRBD1. This CDR3 contains 16 residues. The germline V gene encodes CDR1 LNHDA and CDR2 SQIVND (reference sequence). V shed 5 bases, J shed 3 bases, and the junction held 10 bases outside the gene matches. The CDR3 nucleotides read TGTGCCAGTAGTCAAACAGGCGGGACAGACAATCAGCCCCAGCATTTT. Translated, it gives CASSQTGGTDNQPQHF.

The chain combines TRBV15 with TRBJ2-3; 11 bases are a match to TRBD2. The junction had 4 bases not matched to a gene; V was cut back by 0 bases and J by 2 bases. The V gene's germline CDR1 is LNHNV and CDR2 YYDKDF (reference sequence). This CDR3 region has 17 residues. The chain's CDR3 is CATSRDRLAGFTDTQYF. The CDR3 DNA follows: TGTGCCACCAGCAGAGATCGACTAGCGGGATTCACAGATACGCAGTATTTT.

The chain links TRBV5-1 to TRBJ1-2; no clear D gene. The V end lost 5 bases, the J end lost 7 bases, and 15 bases lay between the germline ends. This CDR3 region has 13 residues. Germline V gene data show CDR1 as SGHRS and CDR2 as YFSETQ. Here the CDR3 reads CASRREASGGYTF. The CDR3 region has the DNA TGCGCCAGCAGACGTGAGGCCAGTGGTGGCTACACCTTC.

The chain joins TRBV10-1 to TRBJ2-1, with TRBD2 matching over 11 bases. CDR3 size: 17 residues. Per the germline V gene, CDR1 is WNHNN and CDR2 is SYGVQD (reference sequence). Trimming cost V 10 bases and J 4 bases; bases outside gene matches: 15. The CDR3 coding sequence is TGCGCCACCTTAGGGCTAGCGGGAGGCCGGTGGTACAATGAGCAGTTCTTC. As protein: CATLGLAGGRWYNEQFF.

The chain carries TRBV19 and TRBJ1-1; 11 bases are a match to TRBD1. V was clipped by 4 bases and J by 6 bases; unmatched bases: 4. The germline V gene encodes CDR1 LNHDA and CDR2 SQIVND (reference sequence). This CDR3 spans 14 amino acids. The CDR3 DNA reads as TGTGCCAGTAGTACCGGGACAGGGGGGGCTGAAGCTTTCTTT. Its translation is CASSTGTGGAEAFF.

There are a few counts of this clone. This rearrangement joins TRBV4-3 to TRBJ2-3, with 9 bases matching TRBD1. V shed 0 bases and J 6 bases; nucleotides not matched to a gene: 7. This CDR3 is 16 amino acids long. Germline lookup yields CDR1 LGHNA and CDR2 YSLEER. The CDR3 DNA is TGCGCCAGCAGCCAAGACCACAGGGGGCTAGGGGATACGCAGTATTTT. It specifies CASSQDHRGLGDTQYF.

The chain employs TRBV9 and TRBJ2-7; D may be TRBD2 (6 bases). The CDR3 runs 15 residues. Trimming removed 3 bases from V and 1 base from J, with 14 bases in between. Germline CDR1 is SGDLS and CDR2 is YYNGEE. CDR3 in amino acids: CASSAGTGVSYEQYF. The CDR3 DNA reads as TGTGCCAGCAGCGCCGGGACGGGAGTTTCCTACGAGCAGTACTTC.

This chain links TRBV19 with TRBJ2-7; D might be TRBD1 (6 bases). The CDR3 totals 16 residues. The germline CDR1 and CDR2 sequences are LNHDA and SQIVND (reference sequence). V was trimmed by 4 bases and J by 5 bases, leaving 21 bases between them. The CDR3 DNA reads as TGTGCCAGTAGTACCCCTTCGACAGGTTTGTTCCACGAGCAGTACTTC. This translates into CASSTPSTGLFHEQYF.

This rearrangement joins TRBV6-5 to TRBJ2-3; 13 positions agree with TRBD2. The CDR3 contains 16 residues. Germline CDR1 reads MNHEY; CDR2 reads SVGAGI. Unmatched junction bases numbered 6, after V lost 4 bases and J lost 5 bases. CDR3 DNA: TGTGCCAGCAGTTTAACTAGCGGGAGGGAAGAAGATACGCAGTATTTT. Its protein is CASSLTSGREEDTQYF.